This TCR beta chain derives from a study of CD8+CD57+ T cells in acquired aplastic anemia. The CDR3 covers 13 residues. The germline gives CDR1 SGHTA, CDR2 FQGNSA. Sequenced patients had shown CD8+CD57+ cell expansion by flow cytometry. Patients uniformly had severe acquired aplastic anemia. Genomic DNA was employed as the template in profiling TCR beta VDJ and CDR3. TCRdb fed the reads into MiXCR, producing one record per CDR3 protein. This sample has over 150,000 distinct CDR3 sequences, with less than 65% found just once. This clonotype was found a few times. Its cognate antigen is unknown. A read error may produce the germline difference seen at one junction end. Overall study results and limits: A set of 25 to 30 CD8+ CDR3 sequences was shared between patients and controls, and these sequences appeared highly expressed in patients.

This TCR was recovered from a human donor with aplastic anemia. What was sequenced was sorted CD4+, CD8+, or CD8+CD57+ T cells (not recorded which) from PBMCs. The chain carries TRBV7-2 and TRBJ2-2, with TRBD2 identical over 9 bases. The DNA of the CDR3 is TGTGCCAGCCTGGGGGCCGGTGCGGGAGGGCTTCATTTT. The encoded protein is CASLGAGAGGLHF.